These 17 T cell receptor beta chains originate from one sample sequenced in a study of T cell responses to AZD1222 COVID-19 vaccine. TCRdb's table, derived via immunoSEQ multiplex PCR, lists solely in-frame clones and lacks some. The sample contains 85,000 to 130,000 clones, about 90% of which appear only once. The source material was peripheral blood, sampled 28 days after the second AZD1222 dose. Source of these receptors: an adult who received the AZD1222 COVID-19 vaccine.

The J gene is TRBJ1-2, the V gene TRBV29-1, with a tentative D call TRBD1 (5 bases). V was shortened by 6 bases and J by 4 bases, with 15 bases between the two germline ends. Per germline, CDR1 SQVTM and CDR2 ANQGSEA. CDR3 size: 13 residues. The CDR3 loop is CSVGPGVSYGYTF. The CDR3, as DNA: TGCAGCGTGGGACCGGGGGTGAGCTATGGCTACACCTTC.

The V call is TRBV19, the J call TRBJ1-2; D may be TRBD1 (5 bases). Germline CDR1 is LNHDA and CDR2 is SQIVND (reference sequence). V was cut by 8 bases and J by 7 bases, with 29 bases left in between. This CDR3 has 17 residues. CDR3 region: CASGSIIAVAGEGGYTF. CDR3 sequence (DNA): TGTGCCAGTGGAAGTATTATTGCGGTTGCGGGGGAGGGTGGCTACACCTTC.

V gene TRBV27 combines with J gene TRBJ1-1, with D hard to call. The CDR3 runs 12 residues. Trimming took off 8 bases at V and 1 base at J, with 8 bases between the two ends. Germline V lookup: CDR1 MNHEY, CDR2 SMNVEV (reference sequence). CDR3 nucleotide sequence: TGTGCCAGCGCGAAGACGAACACTGAAGCTTTCTTT. Translated: CASAKTNTEAFF.

This chain joins TRBV6-5 and TRBJ1-2; a possible D gene is TRBD1 (5 bases). Germline values: CDR1 MNHEY, CDR2 SVGAGI. The CDR3 spans 13 residues. V dropped 1 base and J dropped 7 bases, with 10 bases sitting between them. The DNA for the CDR3 is TGTGCCAGCAGTTACTGGGGGGAGAGTGGCTACACCTTC. Protein: CASSYWGESGYTF.

V gene TRBV12-5 combines with J gene TRBJ2-7; weak D call: TRBD1 (6 bases). The germline V gene has CDR1 LGHNT and CDR2 FRNRAP. Trimming removed 4 bases at V and 0 bases at J, with 10 bases between. CDR3 length equals 14 residues. CDR3 loop: CASGSTGPSYEQYF. CDR3 DNA sequence: TGTGCTAGTGGTTCGACAGGACCCTCCTACGAGCAGTACTTC.

This clone was detected once. This rearrangement joins TRBV5-4 to TRBJ1-1; TRBD1 might be the D (6 bases). V gave up 4 bases and J gave up 1 base, with 11 bases separating them. Per the germline V gene, CDR1 is SGHNT and CDR2 is YYREEE (reference sequence). This CDR3 contains 14 residues. CDR3 sequence reads: CASSPGGQNTEAFF. The CDR3 DNA reads as TGTGCCAGCAGCCCCGGGGGCCAGAACACTGAAGCTTTCTTT.

V usage is TRBV4-3 and J usage is TRBJ1-1; tentative D call: TRBD1 (6 bases). This CDR3 region has 16 residues. Trimming pared 0 bases from V and 4 bases from J, leaving 15 bases between. Per germline, CDR1 LGHNA and CDR2 YSLEER. CDR3 sequence (DNA): TGCGCCAGCAGCCAAGATGTAGGGGGGGGAAGCACTGAAGCTTTCTTT. Amino acid sequence: CASSQDVGGGSTEAFF.

The chain carries TRBV30 and TRBJ2-3; 12 bases match TRBD2. The trim removed 2 bases at V and 3 bases at J, leaving 9 bases unmatched. The CDR3 totals 17 residues. Germline V gives CDR1 GTSNPN, CDR2 SVGIG (reference sequence). The CDR3 protein is CAWSRLAGVFGTDTQYF. As DNA, the CDR3 is TGTGCCTGGAGTCGACTAGCGGGGGTGTTTGGGACAGATACGCAGTATTTT. Combining the CDR3 with reference TRBV30 and TRBJ2-3 gives the whole variable domain SQTIHQWPATLVQPVGSPLSLECTVEGTSNPNLYWYRQAAGRGLQLLFYSVGIGQISSEVPQNLSASRPQDRQFILSSKKLLLSDSGFYLCAWSRLAGVFGTDTQYFGPGTRLTVL.

The CDR3: CASSHRQGVEKLFF. CDR3 in DNA: TGTGCCAGCAGCCACAGACAGGGGGTCGAAAAACTGTTTTTT. The chain employs TRBV6-2 or TRBV6-3 and TRBJ1-4; 9 bases are a match to TRBD1. CDR3 size: 14 residues. V shed 6 bases, J shed 8 bases, and the junction held 7 bases outside the gene matches. In germline, CDR1 is MNHEY, CDR2 SVGEGT.

The V call is TRBV5-1, the J call TRBJ2-5; 8 nucleotides agree with TRBD1. The CDR3 is 14 residues long. Germline loops: CDR1 SGHRS, CDR2 YFSETQ. With V trimmed by 2 bases and J by 5 bases, 5 bases remained unmatched. DNA of the CDR3: TGCGCCAGCAGCTTCGGACAGGGCGGGGAGACCCAGTACTTC. Translated, it gives CASSFGQGGETQYF.

The chain carries TRBV5-4 and TRBJ2-1, with D unclear. Looked up from germline, CDR1 is SGHNT and CDR2 is YYREEE (reference sequence). Trimming took 5 bases from V and 6 from J, leaving 12 bases between them. The CDR3 runs to 13 residues. The CDR3 is CASSPIAANEQFF. The CDR3 nucleotides are TGTGCCAGCAGTCCAATAGCCGCCAATGAGCAGTTCTTC.

This chain uses TRBV3-1 (or the pseudogene TRBV3-2) with TRBJ2-7; TRBD1 matches at 9 bases. This CDR3 has 16 amino acids. With V trimmed by 4 bases and J by 4 bases, 11 bases remained unmatched. Germline CDR1 is LGHDT and CDR2 is YNNKEL (reference sequence). CDR3 region: CASSLGSGTGRYEQYF. The CDR3 nucleotides read TGTGCCAGCAGCCTAGGAAGCGGGACAGGGCGGTACGAGCAGTACTTC.

J is TRBJ2-2 and V is TRBV7-2; D is possibly TRBD2 (5 bases). This CDR3 contains 15 residues. Deletions cut 1 base from V and 1 base from J, with 7 bases between. Germline lookup yields CDR1 SGHTA and CDR2 FQGNSA. CDR3 region: CASSLVAMNTGELFF. In DNA form, the CDR3 reads TGTGCCAGCAGCTTAGTAGCGATGAACACCGGGGAGCTGTTTTTT.

The chain carries TRBV25-1 and TRBJ2-7; 9 nucleotides line up with TRBD1. CDR1 is MGHDK and CDR2 is SYGVNS in the germline V gene. The CDR3 is made up of 15 amino acids. V was pared by 8 bases and J by 2 bases, with 10 bases of the junction left unmatched. The CDR3 protein is CASSEAGTGTYEQYF. The CDR3 nucleotides are TGTGCCAGCTCCGAAGCCGGGACAGGGACCTACGAGCAGTACTTC.

The rearrangement links TRBV5-4 to TRBJ1-4; 7 nucleotides align to TRBD1. V trimming: 3 bases; J trimming: 2 bases; junction bases outside the gene matches: 4. Germline assignment: CDR1 SGHNT and CDR2 YYREEE (reference sequence). The CDR3 is 15 residues long. The CDR3 protein is CASSSRQGTNEKLFF. The CDR3 region has the DNA TGTGCCAGCAGCTCGAGACAGGGTACTAATGAAAAACTGTTTTTT.

The CDR3 sequence: CASSVPPLDTQYF. The CDR3 region has the DNA TGTGCCAGCAGCGTGCCCCCGTTAGATACGCAGTATTTT. The V and J genes are TRBV9 and TRBJ2-3; no clear D gene. The V and J ends lost 2 bases and 5 bases respectively, with 9 bases between them. This CDR3 has 13 amino acids. CDR1 SGDLS and CDR2 YYNGEE come from the germline V gene.

The rearrangement uses TRBV19 and TRBJ1-6; TRBD1 might be the D (6 bases). V was shortened by 5 bases and J by 6 bases, with 17 bases between the two germline ends. Germline CDR1 is LNHDA and CDR2 is SQIVND (reference sequence). The CDR3 extends over 16 amino acids. The CDR3 loop reads CASSETGTTPNSPLHF. The CDR3 DNA reads TGTGCCAGTAGTGAAACCGGGACAACCCCTAATTCACCCCTCCACTTT.